Listed below are T cell receptor beta chains from one sample, sequenced in a study of graft-versus-host responses after intestinal transplantation. Libraries were prepared by immunoSEQ multiplex PCR; TCRdb keeps only in-frame clonotypes and omits some of them. The table has about 100,000 clones, over 75% seen once. The sample was PBMCs, taken 450 to 480 days after intestinal transplant. Receptors originate from a human patient who received an intestinal transplant, so some T cells may come from the graft donor. Both conserved end residues are part of each CDR3. The order of the fields is J gene, V gene, clone size, CDR3 protein. Not all rows give a size; the values are once, few, many and, for expanded clones, a class.

j_call: TRBJ2-3; v_call: TRBV5-8; clone_size: NA; cdr3_aa: CASSLMGGIEDTQYF
j_call: TRBJ2-3; v_call: TRBV13; clone_size: NA; cdr3_aa: CASSSSGGGATDTQYF
j_call: TRBJ1-4; v_call: TRBV11-2; clone_size: NA; cdr3_aa: CASSGGWGFAEKLFF
j_call: TRBJ1-2; v_call: TRBV6-5; clone_size: NA; cdr3_aa: CASSGGHNYNYGYTF
j_call: TRBJ2-6; v_call: TRBV4-2; clone_size: NA; cdr3_aa: CASSQELGAGANVLTF
j_call: TRBJ1-3; v_call: TRBV18; clone_size: NA; cdr3_aa: CASSPTGPEPSGNTIYF
j_call: TRBJ2-7; v_call: TRBV27; clone_size: few; cdr3_aa: CASTNSYEQYF
j_call: TRBJ1-6; v_call: TRBV11-2; clone_size: NA; cdr3_aa: CASSLGQSSYNSPLHF
j_call: TRBJ2-2; v_call: TRBV7-8; clone_size: once; cdr3_aa: CASSLGSQGATGELFF
j_call: TRBJ2-7; v_call: TRBV13; clone_size: NA; cdr3_aa: CASSFGQISYEQYF
j_call: TRBJ2-3; v_call: TRBV5-1; clone_size: once; cdr3_aa: CASSLGGKDTQYF
j_call: TRBJ2-2; v_call: TRBV27; clone_size: NA; cdr3_aa: CASSFGARGRAGELFF
j_call: TRBJ1-2; v_call: TRBV29-1; clone_size: NA; cdr3_aa: CSVEDLRTPGGYGYTF
j_call: TRBJ1-1; v_call: TRBV4-1; clone_size: NA; cdr3_aa: CASSPQMYTEAFF
j_call: TRBJ2-3; v_call: TRBV6-5; clone_size: NA; cdr3_aa: CASSYRGATTDTQYF
j_call: TRBJ2-7; v_call: TRBV5-5; clone_size: NA; cdr3_aa: CASSFQAGDSYEQYF
j_call: TRBJ2-7; v_call: TRBV29-1; clone_size: NA; cdr3_aa: CSVETAGEPYEQYF
j_call: TRBJ1-6; v_call: TRBV2; clone_size: NA; cdr3_aa: CASRDRGADSPLHF
j_call: TRBJ1-1; v_call: TRBV6-4; clone_size: NA; cdr3_aa: CASSDSAGNTEAFF
j_call: NA; v_call: TRBV4-1; clone_size: NA; cdr3_aa: CASSQDAASSSYEQYF
j_call: TRBJ2-2; v_call: TRBV7-3; clone_size: NA; cdr3_aa: CASSPPTGGRRTGELFF
j_call: TRBJ2-5; v_call: TRBV2; clone_size: NA; cdr3_aa: CASSDRWETQYF
j_call: TRBJ2-7; v_call: TRBV6-1; clone_size: NA; cdr3_aa: CASTEPGGSYEQYF
j_call: TRBJ1-1; v_call: TRBV2; clone_size: NA; cdr3_aa: CASRGVPSTEAFF
j_call: TRBJ1-1; v_call: TRBV2; clone_size: NA; cdr3_aa: CASIRDGQGTEAFF
j_call: TRBJ2-1; v_call: TRBV5-4; clone_size: NA; cdr3_aa: CASSLLGGTYNEQFF
j_call: TRBJ2-7; v_call: TRBV2; clone_size: NA; cdr3_aa: CASSEGRQHYYEQYF
j_call: TRBJ1-1; v_call: TRBV6-4; clone_size: NA; cdr3_aa: CASSETGNGEAFF